The sample holds one count of the clone carrying this T cell receptor (beta chain). As yet, its antigen is unknown. The germline V and J ends were trimmed by 5 bases and 1 base, with 13 bases remaining between them. This CDR3 spans 15 amino acids. Germline CDR1 MNHEY, CDR2 SVGAGI. The method was immunoSEQ multiplex PCR; TCRdb's version includes in-frame clones alone and lacks a portion of them. This table holds approximately 80,000 clones, over 75% found once. This sample stems from a study of T cell responses to AZD1222 COVID-19 vaccine. Study results and caveats: Mapped onto spike, vaccine-associated CD4 TCRs spanned it and were dominant at 160-218 and 743-854. It was only 6 or 7 AZD1222 recipients who were seropositive at baseline. Two doses of AZD1222 preceded a rise in Spike-specific TCR breadth and depth. Possibly, clonal diversity was underestimated; donors were largely white British and included more females.

The sequencing here drew on peripheral blood, taken on day 0 of AZD1222 vaccination. The TCR was taken from an adult in good health. The rearrangement uses TRBV6-5 and TRBJ2-3, with D hard to call. CDR3: CASSQNPFGTDTQYF. In nucleotides, the CDR3 is TGTGCCAGCAGTCAGAATCCTTTCGGCACAGATACGCAGTATTTT.